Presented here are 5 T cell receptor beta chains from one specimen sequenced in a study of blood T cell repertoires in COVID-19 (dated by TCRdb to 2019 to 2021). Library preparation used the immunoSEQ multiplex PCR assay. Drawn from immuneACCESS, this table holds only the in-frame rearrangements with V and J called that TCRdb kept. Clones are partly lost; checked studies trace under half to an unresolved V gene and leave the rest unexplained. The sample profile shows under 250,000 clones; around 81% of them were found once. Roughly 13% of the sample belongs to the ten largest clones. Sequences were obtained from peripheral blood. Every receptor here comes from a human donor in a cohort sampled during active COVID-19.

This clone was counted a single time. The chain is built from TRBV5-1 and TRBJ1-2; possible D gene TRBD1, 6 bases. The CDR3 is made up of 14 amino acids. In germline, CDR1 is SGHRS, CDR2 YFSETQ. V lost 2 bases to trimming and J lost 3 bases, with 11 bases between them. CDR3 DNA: TGCGCCAGCAGCTTACTACCAGGGGACTATGGCTACACCTTC. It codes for CASSLLPGDYGYTF.

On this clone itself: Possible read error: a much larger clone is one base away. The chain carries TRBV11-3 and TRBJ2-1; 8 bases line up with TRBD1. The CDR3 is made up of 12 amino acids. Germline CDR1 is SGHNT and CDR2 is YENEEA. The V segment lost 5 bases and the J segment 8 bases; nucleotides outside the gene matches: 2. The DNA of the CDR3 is TGTGCCAGCAGCCCGACAGGGGATGAGCAGTTCTTC. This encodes CASSPTGDEQFF. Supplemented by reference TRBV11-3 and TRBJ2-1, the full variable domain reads EAGVVQSPRYKIIEKKQPVAFWCNPISGHNTLYWYLQNLGQGPELLIRYENEEAVDDSQLPKDRFSAERLKGVDSTLKIQPAELGDSAVYLCASSPTGDEQFFGPGTRLTVL.

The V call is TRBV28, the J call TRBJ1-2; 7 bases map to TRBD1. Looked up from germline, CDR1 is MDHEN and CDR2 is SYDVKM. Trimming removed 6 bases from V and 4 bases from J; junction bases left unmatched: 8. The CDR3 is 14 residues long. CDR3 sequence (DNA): TGTGCCAGCAGGACCACAGGGGCATTCTATGGCTACACCTTC. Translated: CASRTTGAFYGYTF.

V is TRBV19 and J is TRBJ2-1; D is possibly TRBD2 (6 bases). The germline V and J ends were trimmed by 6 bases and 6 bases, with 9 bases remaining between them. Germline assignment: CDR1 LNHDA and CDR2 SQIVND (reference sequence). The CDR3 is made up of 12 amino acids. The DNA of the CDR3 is TGTGCCAGTAGGGGGGACTTCAATGAGCAGTTCTTC. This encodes CASRGDFNEQFF.

CDR3 amino acids: CASSPGGAAGANVLTF. CDR3 in DNA: TGTGCCAGCAGCCCGGGCGGGGCGGCTGGGGCCAACGTCCTGACTTTC. The V and J genes are TRBV9 and TRBJ2-6; possibly TRBD2 for D (6 bases). The CDR3 totals 16 residues. Germline V lookup: CDR1 SGDLS, CDR2 YYNGEE. V was cut by 4 bases and J by 2 bases, with 13 bases left in between.